This T cell receptor beta chain was recovered during a study of blood T cell repertoires in COVID-19. On the study more broadly: Spain, Italy and the United States supplied samples that represented acute and convalescent COVID-19. In each case, the material was cDNA or gDNA derived from T cells, B-cell-depleted T cells, or PBMCs.

In the study's own analysis: The assay estimated nucleated cells by amplifying reference gene primers. Produced via immunoSEQ multiplex PCR; TCRdb's table is partial and in-frame only. From that table come the V and J calls and clone size; the DNA was used to work out D and trimming. The top ten hold 2.1% of the sample, which has around 220,000 clones, 88% seen once. The CDR3 sequence is 12 residues long. Germline CDR1 reads LNHNV; CDR2 reads YYDKDF (reference sequence). V dropped 3 bases and J dropped 9; count of bases not matched to a gene: 0. This sequence joins TRBV15 and TRBJ2-1; 9 nucleotides agree with TRBD2. The receptor's source is a woman aged 40-49 years who had recovered from COVID-19. Sequenced input: peripheral blood. For the CDR3, the DNA is TGTGCCACCAGCAGGCGGGAGGGTGAGCAGTTCTTC. It codes for CATSRREGEQFF.